These 4 T cell receptor beta chains were all obtained from the same sample, sequenced in a study of beta chain features in type 1 diabetes. The study reverse transcribed the entire isolated RNA, so it sequenced expressed TCRB transcripts. Method: immunoSEQ multiplex PCR; TCRdb's copy keeps in-frame clones and lacks some. Among 120,000 to 150,000 clones listed, about 10% were seen once. Sequencing was done on a sample of naive CD4+ T cells from blood. The receptors come from a man between 18 and 35 years old in good health.

The rearrangement uses TRBV2 and TRBJ2-4, with D maybe TRBD1 (6 bases). Trimming took 5 bases from V and 0 from J, leaving 17 bases between them. The CDR3 contains 17 residues. Germline CDR1 reads SNHLY; CDR2 reads FYNNEI. The CDR3 here is CASSTPDRLIAKNIQYF. In nucleotides, the CDR3 is TGTGCCAGCAGTACACCCGACAGGTTAATAGCCAAAAACATTCAGTACTTC.

The sample holds many counts of this clone. The J gene is TRBJ2-2, the V gene TRBV7-9; the D gene is possibly TRBD1 (5 bases). The CDR3 is made up of 14 amino acids. CDR1 SEHNR and CDR2 FQNEAQ come from the germline V gene (reference sequence). Deletions cut 3 bases from V and 7 bases from J, with 12 bases between. CDR3 sequence: CASSFWEGDGELFF. CDR3 nucleotides: TGTGCCAGCAGCTTCTGGGAAGGGGACGGGGAGCTGTTTTTT.

This chain connects TRBV15 to TRBJ1-5; TRBD1 aligns across 9 bases. Trimming removed 2 bases from V and 5 bases from J; junction bases left unmatched: 1. The CDR3 runs to 14 residues. The V gene's germline CDR1 is LNHNV and CDR2 YYDKDF (reference sequence). CDR3 DNA sequence: TGTGCCACCAGCAGAACAGGGGGCGATCAGCCCCAGCATTTT. Translated: CATSRTGGDQPQHF.

CDR3 residues: CASSLDSSYQPQHF. The CDR3 DNA follows: TGTGCCAGCAGCTTAGATTCGTCTTATCAGCCCCAGCATTTT. The rearrangement links TRBV7-2 to TRBJ1-5; no firm D call. Trimming left V 1 base short and J 5 bases short, with 9 bases between. Looked up from germline, CDR1 is SGHTA and CDR2 is FQGNSA. This CDR3 has 14 residues. The full variable domain, with the rest looked up from reference TRBV7-2 and TRBJ1-5, is GAGVSQSPSNKVTEKGKDVELRCDPISGHTALYWYRQSLGQGLEFLIYFQGNSAPDKSGLPSDRFSAERTGGSVSTLTIQRTQQEDSAVYLCASSLDSSYQPQHFGDGTRLSIL.